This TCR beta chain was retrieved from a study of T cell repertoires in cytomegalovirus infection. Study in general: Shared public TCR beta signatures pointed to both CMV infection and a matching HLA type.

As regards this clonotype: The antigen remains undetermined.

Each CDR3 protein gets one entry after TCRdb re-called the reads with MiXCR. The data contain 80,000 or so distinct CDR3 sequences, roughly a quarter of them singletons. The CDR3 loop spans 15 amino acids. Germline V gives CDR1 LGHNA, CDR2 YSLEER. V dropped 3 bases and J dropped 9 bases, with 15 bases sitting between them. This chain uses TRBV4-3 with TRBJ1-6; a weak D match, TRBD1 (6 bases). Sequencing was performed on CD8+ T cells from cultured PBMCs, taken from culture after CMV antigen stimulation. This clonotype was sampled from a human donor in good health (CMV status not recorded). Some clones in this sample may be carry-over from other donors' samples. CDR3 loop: CASSHQGGGGSPLHF. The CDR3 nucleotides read TGCGCCAGCAGCCATCAAGGGGGAGGGGGTTCACCCCTCCACTTT.